This record looks at one TCR beta chain sequence and its context. This specimen comes from a study of blood T cell repertoires in COVID-19. The CDR3 has 14 amino acids. Germline assignment: CDR1 MGHDK and CDR2 SYGVNS. Trimming pared 5 bases from V and 4 bases from J, leaving 14 bases between. The study recruited people aged roughly 18 to 100 years across roughly 25 US areas. Cohort allocation depended upon clinical history that participants reported. The table came from immunoSEQ multiplex PCR; TCRdb's copy has only in-frame clones and leaves some out. Counted here are hundreds of thousands of clones, roughly four fifths occurring once; the ten biggest clones make up 3% to 3.5%.

Sequencing was carried out using PBMCs or T cells enriched from blood (not recorded which). The chain employs TRBV25-1 and TRBJ1-1, with D tentatively TRBD1 (6 bases). The sequence derives from a woman aged 60-75 years who had recovered from COVID-19. CDR3 coding DNA: TGTGCCAGCAGTAGAATATCAGGGGCCACTGAAGCTTTCTTT. Its translation is CASSRISGATEAFF.